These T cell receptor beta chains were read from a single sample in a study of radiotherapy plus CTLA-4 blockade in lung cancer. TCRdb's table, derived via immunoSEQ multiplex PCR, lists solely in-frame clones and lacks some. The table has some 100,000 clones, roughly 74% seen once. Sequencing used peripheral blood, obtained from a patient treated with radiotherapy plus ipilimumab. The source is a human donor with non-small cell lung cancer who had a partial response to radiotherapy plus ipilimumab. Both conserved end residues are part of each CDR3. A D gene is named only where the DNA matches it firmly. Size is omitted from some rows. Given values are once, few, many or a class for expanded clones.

CASSLGQGAWEQYF,TGTGCCAGCAGTTTGGGGCAGGGGGCGTGGGAGCAGTACTTC,TRBV28,TRBD1,TRBJ2-7,medium-sized
CASSIVTAGGRGELFF,TGTGCCAGTAGTATAGTAACAGCGGGAGGACGTGGGGAGCTGTTTTTT,TRBV19,TRBD2,TRBJ2-2,-
CASSRGQGLDTQYF,TGTGCCAGCAGTAGGGGACAGGGGTTGGATACGCAGTATTTT,TRBV25-1,TRBD1,TRBJ2-3,-
CASNFRGTSGTLRRQETQYF,TGCGCCAGCAACTTCCGAGGGACTAGCGGGACCTTAAGGAGGCAAGAGACCCAGTACTTC,TRBV5-1,TRBD2,TRBJ2-5,-
CASDGTGSVNTEAFF,TGTGCCAGCGATGGGACAGGTAGTGTGAACACTGAAGCTTTCTTT,TRBV28,TRBD1,TRBJ1-1,-
CASSSGTGEYEQYF,TGTGCCAGCAGTTCGGGGACAGGGGAGTACGAGCAGTACTTC,TRBV28,TRBD1,TRBJ2-7,-
CASSPPAGDFMKTQYF,TGTGCCAGCAGCCCCCCAGCGGGAGATTTTATGAAGACCCAGTACTTC,TRBV11-1,TRBD2,TRBJ2-5,-
CASSAGTGIYGYTF,TGTGCCAGCAGTGCCGGGACAGGGATCTATGGCTACACCTTC,TRBV25-1,TRBD1,TRBJ1-2,-
CASSVQAGPGNTIYF,TGTGCCAGTAGTGTCCAGGCAGGGCCCGGAAACACCATATATTTT,TRBV19,-,TRBJ1-3,-
CASSQGQNTEAFF,TGTGCCAGCAGCCAAGGTCAGAACACTGAAGCTTTCTTT,TRBV14,-,TRBJ1-1,-
CASSLGSGSLYEQYF,TGTGCCAGCAGCTTGGGGTCGGGGAGTCTCTACGAGCAGTACTTC,TRBV5-4,-,TRBJ2-7,-
CAISESIGGLTGELFF,TGTGCCATCAGTGAGTCGATCGGGGGGCTCACCGGGGAGCTGTTTTTT,TRBV10-3,-,TRBJ2-2,-
CASRLNRNQPQHF,TGTGCCAGTAGGCTAAACAGGAATCAGCCCCAGCATTTT,TRBV19,-,TRBJ1-5,-
CASGKVIAHTGELFF,TGTGCCAGCGGAAAGGTTATAGCGCACACCGGGGAGCTGTTTTTT,TRBV6-5,-,TRBJ2-2,-
CASRKTQAFLGEKLFF,TGTGCCAGCAGGAAAACACAGGCTTTCCTAGGGGAAAAACTGTTTTTT,TRBV5-5,-,TRBJ1-4,few
CASSLVKKLTGGRGETQYF,TGTGCCAGCAGCTTAGTTAAGAAGTTAACAGGGGGCAGGGGGGAGACCCAGTACTTC,TRBV7-9,TRBD1,TRBJ2-5,-
CASSSGQPSTDTQYF,TGTGCCAGCAGCTCAGGACAGCCTAGCACAGATACGCAGTATTTT,TRBV5-4,-,TRBJ2-3,-
CASSRRDNYEQYF,TGTGCCAGCAGCCGCCGGGACAACTACGAGCAGTACTTC,TRBV27,-,TRBJ2-7,large
CASSQAEASRYNEQFF,TGCGCCAGCAGCCAAGCAGAGGCGAGTCGGTACAATGAGCAGTTCTTC,TRBV4-3,-,TRBJ2-1,once
CASSFTMDGSSYNEQFF,TGTGCCAGCAGCTTCACCATGGACGGGAGCTCCTACAATGAGCAGTTCTTC,TRBV28,-,TRBJ2-1,-
CASSLDTSGYTF,TGCGCCAGCAGCTTGGACACCTCGGGCTACACCTTC,TRBV5-1,-,TRBJ1-2,-
CASSSPSQGGVDEQFF,TGTGCCAGCAGTTCGCCCAGCCAGGGGGGAGTCGATGAGCAGTTCTTC,TRBV28,-,TRBJ2-1,-
CASRKQGVFDNQPQHF,TGTGCCAGCAGGAAACAGGGGGTATTCGACAATCAGCCCCAGCATTTT,TRBV2,TRBD1,TRBJ1-5,-
CASSSLSTGELFF,TGTGCCAGCAGCTCCCTGTCCACCGGGGAGCTGTTTTTT,TRBV7-2,-,TRBJ2-2,-
CASSREGSVSGELFF,TGCGCCAGCAGTCGGGAGGGCTCAGTTAGCGGGGAGCTGTTTTTT,TRBV4-1,TRBD2,TRBJ2-2,few
CASSLERTDTQYF,TGTGCCAGCAGCTTAGAGAGGACAGATACGCAGTATTTT,TRBV11-2,-,TRBJ2-3,-
CTSSQGLGLQYF,TGCACCAGCAGCCAAGGGCTCGGACTCCAATATTTT,TRBV1,-,TRBJ1-3,-
CASSPRTSAAYEQYF,TGTGCCAGCAGCCCACGGACTAGCGCGGCCTACGAGCAGTACTTC,TRBV7-2,TRBD2,TRBJ2-7,once
CASSRRYPESGTEAFF,TGTGCCAGTAGTCGCCGGTATCCCGAATCGGGGACTGAAGCTTTCTTT,TRBV19,-,TRBJ1-1,-
CASSIPGPGGYTF,TGTGCCAGTAGTATCCCAGGGCCGGGTGGCTACACCTTC,TRBV19,-,TRBJ1-2,-
CAIQGAGNQPQHF,TGTGCCATCCAGGGGGCAGGCAATCAGCCCCAGCATTTT,TRBV10-3,TRBD1,TRBJ1-5,-
CASSGSSYNEQFF,TGTGCCAGCAGCGGTAGCTCCTACAATGAGCAGTTCTTC,TRBV7-6,-,TRBJ2-1,-
CASSPGQTNTGELFF,TGTGCCAGCAGCCCCGGACAGACGAACACCGGGGAGCTGTTTTTT,TRBV7-2,-,TRBJ2-2,-
CASSEWQDNYGYTF,TGCGCCAGCAGTGAGTGGCAGGATAACTATGGCTACACCTTC,TRBV10-1,-,TRBJ1-2,-
CASSYLLAVSTDTQYF,TGTGCCAGCAGTTACTTACTAGCGGTGAGCACAGATACGCAGTATTTT,TRBV27,TRBD2,TRBJ2-3,-
CASSQEFRDTYTGANVLTF,TGTGCCAGCAGCCAAGAGTTCCGAGACACGTATACTGGGGCCAACGTCCTGACTTTC,TRBV4-2,-,TRBJ2-6,-
CASSPGGSNQPQHF,TGTGCCAGCAGTCCCGGGGGGAGCAATCAGCCCCAGCATTTT,TRBV7-9,-,TRBJ1-5,few
CASSLGTSADTQYF,TGCGCCAGCAGCTTAGGGACTAGCGCAGATACGCAGTATTTT,TRBV5-1,TRBD2,TRBJ2-3,-
CSGLEEKLFF,TGCAGTGGACTAGAAGAAAAACTGTTTTTT,TRBV20-1,-,TRBJ1-4,-
CASSVDSGRGETQYF,TGTGCCAGCAGCGTAGATAGCGGGAGAGGGGAGACCCAGTACTTC,TRBV9,TRBD2,TRBJ2-5,-
CASSRLAESTDTQYF,TGCGCCAGCAGCCGCCTAGCGGAGTCCACAGATACGCAGTATTTT,TRBV4-3,TRBD2,TRBJ2-3,-
CASRVGTSGQYF,TGTGCCAGCAGGGTTGGGACTAGCGGGCAGTATTTT,TRBV27,TRBD2,TRBJ2-3,-
CASSPTSGTEAFF,TGTGCCAGCAGTCCAACTAGTGGCACTGAAGCTTTCTTT,TRBV6-1,-,TRBJ1-1,-
CASSSTAGLLYEQYF,TGTGCCAGCAGCTCCACAGCGGGGCTACTCTACGAGCAGTACTTC,TRBV11-2,TRBD2,TRBJ2-7,-
CASNSFDTNYNEQFF,TGTGCCAGCAACTCCTTCGACACCAACTACAATGAGCAGTTCTTC,TRBV6-5,-,TRBJ2-1,-
CSVKGQGATEAFF,TGCAGCGTCAAGGGACAGGGGGCAACTGAAGCTTTCTTT,TRBV29-1,TRBD1,TRBJ1-1,once
CASSDAGGPSDTQYF,TGTGCCAGCAGTGACGCGGGAGGGCCCTCAGATACGCAGTATTTT,TRBV6-4,TRBD2,TRBJ2-3,-